This note documents a single T cell receptor beta chain sequence. Assay: immunoSEQ multiplex PCR; the TCRdb copy retains only in-frame clones and omits some. Found here are tens of thousands of clones, around 83% of them singletons; the top ten hold over 0.95%. This sample was included in a study of OX40 agonist ivuxolimab in advanced cancers. In the study overall: The dose-escalation group included hepatocellular carcinoma, melanoma, renal cell carcinoma and head and neck cancer. It was permissible to have had prior anti-PD-1, anti-PD-L1 or anti-CTLA-4 therapy, and approximately 40% had some.

V was pared by 5 bases and J by 3 bases, with 5 bases of the junction left unmatched. This CDR3 contains 14 residues. CDR1 is SGHTA and CDR2 is FQGNSA in the germline V gene. Systemic immunosuppression or a history of autoimmune disease excluded patients. Here the sequenced sample was CD4+ or CD8+ T cells sorted from blood, taken in a trial of the OX40 agonist ivuxolimab. This receptor was obtained from an adult with an advanced solid tumor such as melanoma, head and neck, liver or kidney cancer. The rearrangement links TRBV7-2 to TRBJ2-5, with 8 bases fitting TRBD1. For the CDR3, the DNA is TGTGCCAGCAGCCAACAGGGGGGAGAAGAGACCCAGTACTTC. It translates to CASSQQGGEETQYF.